Included here is one T cell receptor (beta chain) sequence, with context. The antigen it binds to is not known. Qualities for individual bases were not recorded, and no much larger clone is one base off. On a MiSeq, deep resolution sequencing aimed for a depth between 1 in 1 million and 1 in 200,000 T cells, with each clonotype covered 10x on average. The immunoSEQ hsTCRB Kit was used to generate TCR beta libraries. Regarding the original processing steps: ImmunoSEQ Data Assistant and ImmunoSEQ Analyzer were used for data analysis, and V, D and J genes were assigned according to IMGT definitions. Clonality was computed as one minus normalized Shannon entropy of productive rearrangement frequencies, ranging from 0 to 1. Only overrepresented clonotypes making up at least 0.05% of each patient's repertoire were included in the public clonotype analysis. Repertoires from approximately 13 age-matched healthy donors in immuneACCESS were used as clonality controls. TCRdb obtained this table from immuneACCESS and retained in-frame rearrangements with V and J assigned. These tables miss some clones; where compared with another copy, unresolved V genes account for less than half of the shortfall, and the remainder is unexplained. That table supplies the V and J calls and clone size; D and trimming were determined from the DNA. The sample has almost 85,000 clones on record, about 86% of them singletons. The ten largest clones add up to 5% to 6% of the sample.

For TCR beta library preparation, about 2 micrograms of genomic DNA were extracted from the cryopreserved PBMCs. Longitudinal blood samples from CLL patients receiving ibrutinib monotherapy were subjected to high-throughput TCR beta sequencing. The patients took part in an open-label, single-center phase 2 trial of ibrutinib monotherapy. These data originate in a study of cytotoxic CD8 clonotypes in ibrutinib-treated CLL (dated by TCRdb to the early 2020s). For the wider study: The cohort was composed of ten to eleven relapsed/refractory and roughly 16 treatment-naive patients; IGHV unmutated status was identified in 17 patients. Longitudinal samples were obtainable from about 30% of the roughly 86 participants in the trial. On average, each sample yielded 255,043 productive templates and 94,082 productive rearrangements. Cryopreserved peripheral blood mononuclear cells were collected before treatment, at response, and at either disease progression or sustained remission. Response samples were obtained after a median of 12 months of treatment, with a range of roughly 6 to 40 months. Responses were partial in 24 patients and complete in 2; after median around 65 months follow-up, around 14 stayed in remission and about 12 progressed.

Inclusive of the bounding cysteine and phenylalanine, the CDR3 is 12 residues long. Only CDR3 DNA remains: 36 bases, in frame from the first base. The germline V gene supplies CDR1 SNHLY and CDR2 FYNNEI. The germline V and J ends show losses of 7 bases and 7 bases respectively, and no gene match explains 4 bases of the junction. Points the paper makes about the study in general: At baseline, clonality was higher than in age-matched healthy donors and showed a strong correlation with circulating CD8+ T-cell counts. Public clonotypes were found to be uncommon and were observed to contract or remain stable during treatment; the increase in clonality was shown to reflect expansion of private clonotypes at ibrutinib response. Sampling times were not matched between sustained-remission and progressing patients, and lymph node repertoires were not studied. At ibrutinib response clonality went up, during sustained remission it held steady, and at progression it dropped back toward baseline.

Sequencing was performed on PBMCs, taken before ibrutinib treatment. The TCR originated in a human donor with chronic lymphocytic leukemia. The V and J segments used are TRBV2 and TRBJ1-5; TRBD1 fits 7 bases in the junction. The CDR3 here reads CASKDRAQPQHF. The DNA sequence is TGTGCCAGCAAAGACAGGGCACAGCCCCAGCATTTT.